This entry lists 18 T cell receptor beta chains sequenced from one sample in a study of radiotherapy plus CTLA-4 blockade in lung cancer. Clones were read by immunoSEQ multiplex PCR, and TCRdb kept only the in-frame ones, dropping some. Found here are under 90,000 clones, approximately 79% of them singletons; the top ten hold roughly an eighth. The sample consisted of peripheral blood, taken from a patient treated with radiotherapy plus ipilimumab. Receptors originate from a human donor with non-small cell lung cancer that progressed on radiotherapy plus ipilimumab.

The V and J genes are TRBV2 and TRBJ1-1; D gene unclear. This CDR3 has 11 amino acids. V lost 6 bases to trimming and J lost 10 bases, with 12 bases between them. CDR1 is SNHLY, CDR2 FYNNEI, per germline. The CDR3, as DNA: TGTGCCAGCAGGATGGGCGTAAGAGCTTTCTTT. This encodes CASRMGVRAFF.

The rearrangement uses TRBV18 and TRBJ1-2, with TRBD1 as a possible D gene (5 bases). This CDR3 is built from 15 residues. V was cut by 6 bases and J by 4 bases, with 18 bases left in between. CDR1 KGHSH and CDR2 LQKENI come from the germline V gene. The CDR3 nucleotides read TGTGCCAGCTCCTCCCGGGACCAAGCTTTCTATGGCTACACCTTC. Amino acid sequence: CASSSRDQAFYGYTF.

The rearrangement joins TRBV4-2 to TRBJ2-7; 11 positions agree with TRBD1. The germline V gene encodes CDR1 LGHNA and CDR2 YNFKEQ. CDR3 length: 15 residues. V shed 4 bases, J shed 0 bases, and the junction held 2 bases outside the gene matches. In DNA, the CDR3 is TGTGCCAGCAGCCCCGGGACAGGGGGCTCCTACGAGCAGTACTTC. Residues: CASSPGTGGSYEQYF.

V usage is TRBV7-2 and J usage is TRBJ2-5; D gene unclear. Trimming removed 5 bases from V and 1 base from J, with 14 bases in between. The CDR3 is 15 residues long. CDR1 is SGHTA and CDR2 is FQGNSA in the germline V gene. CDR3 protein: CASSPRGPGQETQYF. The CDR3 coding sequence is TGTGCCAGCAGCCCTCGTGGTCCCGGCCAAGAGACCCAGTACTTC.

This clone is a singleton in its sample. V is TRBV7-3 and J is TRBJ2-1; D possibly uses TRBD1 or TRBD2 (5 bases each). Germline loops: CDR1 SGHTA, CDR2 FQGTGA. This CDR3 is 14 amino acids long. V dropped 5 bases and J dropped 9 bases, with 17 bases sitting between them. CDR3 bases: TGTGCCAGCAGCGGCGGGCAGGGCAGGAGTGAGCAGTTCTTC. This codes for CASSGGQGRSEQFF.

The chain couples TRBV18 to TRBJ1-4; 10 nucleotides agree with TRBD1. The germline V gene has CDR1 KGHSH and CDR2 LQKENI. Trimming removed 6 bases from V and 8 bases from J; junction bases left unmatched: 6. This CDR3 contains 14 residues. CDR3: CASSRDRGNEKLFF. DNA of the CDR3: TGTGCCAGCTCCCGGGACAGGGGAAACGAAAAACTGTTTTTT.

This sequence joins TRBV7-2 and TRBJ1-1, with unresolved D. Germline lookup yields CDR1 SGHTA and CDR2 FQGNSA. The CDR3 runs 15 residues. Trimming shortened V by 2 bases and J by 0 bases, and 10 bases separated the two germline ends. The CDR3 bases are TGTGCCAGCAGCTTATACTCGCCCCTGAACACTGAAGCTTTCTTT. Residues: CASSLYSPLNTEAFF.

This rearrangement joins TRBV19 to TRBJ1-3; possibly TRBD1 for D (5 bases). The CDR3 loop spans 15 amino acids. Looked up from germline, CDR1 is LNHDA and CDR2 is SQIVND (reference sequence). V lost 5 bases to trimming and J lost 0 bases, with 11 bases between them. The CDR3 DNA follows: TGTGCCAGTAGTCTACAGGCCACCTCTGGAAACACCATATATTTT. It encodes CASSLQATSGNTIYF.

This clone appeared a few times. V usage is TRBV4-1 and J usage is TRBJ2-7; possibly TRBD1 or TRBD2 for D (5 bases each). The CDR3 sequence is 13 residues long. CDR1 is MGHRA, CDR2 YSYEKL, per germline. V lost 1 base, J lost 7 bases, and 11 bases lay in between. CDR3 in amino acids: CASSQAAGREQYF. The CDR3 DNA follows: TGCGCCAGCAGCCAAGCGGCAGGGAGAGAGCAGTACTTC.

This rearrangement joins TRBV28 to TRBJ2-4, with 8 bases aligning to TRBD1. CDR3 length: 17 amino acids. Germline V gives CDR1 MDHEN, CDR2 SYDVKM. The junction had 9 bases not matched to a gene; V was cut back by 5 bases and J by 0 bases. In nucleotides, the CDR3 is TGTGCCAGCAGTCCCCTCAGACAGGGGATAGCCAAAAACATTCAGTACTTC. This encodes CASSPLRQGIAKNIQYF.

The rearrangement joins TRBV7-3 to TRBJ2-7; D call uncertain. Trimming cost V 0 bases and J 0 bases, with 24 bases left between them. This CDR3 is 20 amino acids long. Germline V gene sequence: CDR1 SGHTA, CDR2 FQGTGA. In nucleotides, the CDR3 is TGTGCCAGCAGCTTAACGACTGAGAAAACGGTGCTACTCCCCTCCTACGAGCAGTACTTC. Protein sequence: CASSLTTEKTVLLPSYEQYF.

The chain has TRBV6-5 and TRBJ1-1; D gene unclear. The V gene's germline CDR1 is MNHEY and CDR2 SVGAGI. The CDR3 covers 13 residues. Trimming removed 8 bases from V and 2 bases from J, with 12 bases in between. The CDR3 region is CASRVSVNTEAFF. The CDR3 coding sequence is TGTGCCAGCCGGGTCTCCGTTAACACTGAAGCTTTCTTT.

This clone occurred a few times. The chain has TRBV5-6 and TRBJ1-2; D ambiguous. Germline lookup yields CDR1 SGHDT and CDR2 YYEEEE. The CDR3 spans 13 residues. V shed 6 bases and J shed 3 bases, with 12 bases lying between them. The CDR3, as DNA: TGTGCCAGCACCCCCGACTTGGACTATGGCTACACCTTC. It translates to CASTPDLDYGYTF.

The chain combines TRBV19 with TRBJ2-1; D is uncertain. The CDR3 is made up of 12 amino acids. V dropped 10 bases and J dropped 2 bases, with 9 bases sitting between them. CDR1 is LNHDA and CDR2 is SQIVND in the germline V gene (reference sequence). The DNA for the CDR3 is TGTGCCACTACGTCGCCCTACAATGAGCAGTTCTTC. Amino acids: CATTSPYNEQFF.

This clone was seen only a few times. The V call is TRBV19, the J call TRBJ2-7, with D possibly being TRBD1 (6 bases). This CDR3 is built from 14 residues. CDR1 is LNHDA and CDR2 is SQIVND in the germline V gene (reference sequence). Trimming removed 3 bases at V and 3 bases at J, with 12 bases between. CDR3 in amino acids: CASSMGAGDYEQYF. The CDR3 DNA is TGTGCCAGTAGTATGGGCGCAGGGGACTACGAGCAGTACTTC. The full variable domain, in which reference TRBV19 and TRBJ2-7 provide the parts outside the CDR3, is DGGITQSPKYLFRKEGQNVTLSCEQNLNHDAMYWYRQDPGQGLRLIYYSQIVNDFQKGDIAEGYSVSREKKESFPLTVTSAQKNPTAFYLCASSMGAGDYEQYFGPGTRLTVT.

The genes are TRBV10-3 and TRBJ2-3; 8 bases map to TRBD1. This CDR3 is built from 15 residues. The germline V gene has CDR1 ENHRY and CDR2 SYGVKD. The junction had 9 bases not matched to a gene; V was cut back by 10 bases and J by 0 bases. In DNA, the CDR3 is TGTGCCACTGGACAGGGACGAGAGAGCACAGATACGCAGTATTTT. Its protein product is CATGQGRESTDTQYF.

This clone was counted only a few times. The CDR3 DNA sequence: TGTGCCAGCAGCTTCGACGCAGGGAGGGATGGCTACACCTTC. Amino acids: CASSFDAGRDGYTF. This chain connects TRBV11-1 to TRBJ1-2; the D gene is possibly TRBD1 (5 bases). Germline lookup yields CDR1 SGHAT and CDR2 FQDESV (reference sequence). V was pared by 3 bases and J by 6 bases, with 14 bases between. CDR3 size: 14 residues.

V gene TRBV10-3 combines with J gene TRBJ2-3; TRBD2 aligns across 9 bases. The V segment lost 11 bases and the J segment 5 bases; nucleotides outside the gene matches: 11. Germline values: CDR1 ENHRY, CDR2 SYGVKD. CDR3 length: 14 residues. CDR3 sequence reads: CAVHNSGGRDTQYF. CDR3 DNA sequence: TGTGCCGTCCATAACAGCGGGGGGCGAGATACGCAGTATTTT.